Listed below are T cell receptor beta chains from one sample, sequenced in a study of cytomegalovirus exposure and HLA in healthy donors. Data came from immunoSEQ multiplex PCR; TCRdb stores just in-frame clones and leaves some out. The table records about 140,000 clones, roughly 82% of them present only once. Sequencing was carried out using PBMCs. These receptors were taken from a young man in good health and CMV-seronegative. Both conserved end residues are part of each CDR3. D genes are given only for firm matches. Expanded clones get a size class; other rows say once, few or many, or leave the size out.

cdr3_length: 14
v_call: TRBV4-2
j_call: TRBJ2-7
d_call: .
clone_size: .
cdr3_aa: CASSQGQGSYEQYF
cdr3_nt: TGTGCCAGCAGCCAAGGTCAGGGCTCCTACGAGCAGTACTTC

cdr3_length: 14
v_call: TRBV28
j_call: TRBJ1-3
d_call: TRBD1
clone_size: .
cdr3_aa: CATRTGLSGNTIYF
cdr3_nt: TGTGCCACTAGGACAGGGCTCTCTGGAAACACCATATATTTT

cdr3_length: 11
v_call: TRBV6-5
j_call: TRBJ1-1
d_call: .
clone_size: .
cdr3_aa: CASRRDTEAFF
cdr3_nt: TGTGCCAGCAGACGGGACACCGAAGCTTTCTTT

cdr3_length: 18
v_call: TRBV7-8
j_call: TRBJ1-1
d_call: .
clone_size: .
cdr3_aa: CASSLVAPYGGQYTEAFF
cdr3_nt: TGTGCCAGCAGCTTAGTCGCCCCTTACGGGGGTCAGTACACTGAAGCTTTCTTT

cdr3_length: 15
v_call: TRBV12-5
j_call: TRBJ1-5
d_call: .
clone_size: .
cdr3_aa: CASAAGNSMGQPQHF
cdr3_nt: TGTGCTAGTGCCGCGGGCAACTCCATGGGTCAGCCCCAGCATTTT

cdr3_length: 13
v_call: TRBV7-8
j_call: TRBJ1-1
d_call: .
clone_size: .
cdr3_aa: CASSTTQGNEAFF
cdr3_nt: TGTGCCAGCAGCACTACACAGGGCAATGAAGCTTTCTTT

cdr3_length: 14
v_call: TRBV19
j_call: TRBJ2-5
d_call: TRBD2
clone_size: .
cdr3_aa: CASSLGTSGETQYF
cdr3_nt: TGTGCCAGTAGTCTTGGGACTAGCGGGGAGACCCAGTACTTC

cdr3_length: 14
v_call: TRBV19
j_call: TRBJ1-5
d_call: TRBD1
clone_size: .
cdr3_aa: CARVRDSFNQPQHF
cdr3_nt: TGTGCCAGAGTGCGGGACAGTTTTAATCAGCCCCAGCATTTT

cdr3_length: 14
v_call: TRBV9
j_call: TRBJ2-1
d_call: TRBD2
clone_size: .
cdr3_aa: CASSVSGKYNEQFF
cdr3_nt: TGTGCCAGCAGCGTAAGCGGGAAGTACAATGAGCAGTTCTTC

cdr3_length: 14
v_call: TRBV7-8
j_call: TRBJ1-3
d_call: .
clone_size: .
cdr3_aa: CASSGRGGGNTIYF
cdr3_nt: TGTGCCAGCAGCGGCAGGGGTGGGGGAAACACCATATATTTT

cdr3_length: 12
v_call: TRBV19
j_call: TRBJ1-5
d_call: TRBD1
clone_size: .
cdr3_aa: CASGTVNQPQHF
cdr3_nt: TGTGCCAGTGGGACAGTCAATCAGCCCCAGCATTTT

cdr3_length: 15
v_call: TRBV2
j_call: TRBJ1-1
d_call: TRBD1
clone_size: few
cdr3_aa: CASSEARGRGAEAFF
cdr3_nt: TGTGCCAGCAGTGAAGCGAGGGGGCGCGGGGCTGAAGCTTTCTTT

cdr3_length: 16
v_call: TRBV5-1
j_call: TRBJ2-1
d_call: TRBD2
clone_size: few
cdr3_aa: CASSLASGRRDNEQFF
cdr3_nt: TGCGCCAGCAGCTTGGCGAGCGGGAGGAGGGACAATGAGCAGTTCTTC

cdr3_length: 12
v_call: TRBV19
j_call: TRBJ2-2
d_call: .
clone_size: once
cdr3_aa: CASSIRGGELFF
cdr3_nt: TGTGCCAGTAGTATCCGGGGCGGGGAGCTGTTTTTT

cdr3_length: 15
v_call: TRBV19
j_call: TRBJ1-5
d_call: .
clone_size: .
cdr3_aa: CASSPTDYSNQPQHF
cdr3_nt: TGTGCCAGTAGCCCGACGGACTATAGCAATCAGCCCCAGCATTTT

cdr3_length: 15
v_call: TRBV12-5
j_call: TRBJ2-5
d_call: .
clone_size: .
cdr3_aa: CASGLARDFQETQYF
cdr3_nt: TGTGCTAGTGGTTTGGCCCGGGACTTCCAAGAGACCCAGTACTTC

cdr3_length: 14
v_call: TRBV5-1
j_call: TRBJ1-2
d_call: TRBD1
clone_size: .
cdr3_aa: CASSEDRGNYGYTF
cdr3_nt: TGCGCCAGCAGCGAGGACAGGGGAAACTATGGCTACACCTTC

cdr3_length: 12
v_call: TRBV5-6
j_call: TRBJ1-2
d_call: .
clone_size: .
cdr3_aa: CASSGVNYGYTF
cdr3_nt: TGTGCCAGCAGCGGAGTGAACTATGGCTACACCTTC

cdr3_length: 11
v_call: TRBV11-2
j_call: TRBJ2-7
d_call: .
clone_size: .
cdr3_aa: CASSFRYEQYF
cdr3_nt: TGTGCCAGCAGCTTTAGATACGAGCAGTACTTC

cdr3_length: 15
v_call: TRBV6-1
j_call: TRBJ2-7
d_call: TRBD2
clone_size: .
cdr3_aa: CASRRTSGRGYEQYF
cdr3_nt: TGTGCCAGCAGGAGGACTAGCGGGAGGGGGTACGAGCAGTACTTC

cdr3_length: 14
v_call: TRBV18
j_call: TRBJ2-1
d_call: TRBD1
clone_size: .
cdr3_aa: CASSPSQGANEQFF
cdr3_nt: TGTGCCAGCTCACCCTCACAGGGGGCTAATGAGCAGTTCTTC

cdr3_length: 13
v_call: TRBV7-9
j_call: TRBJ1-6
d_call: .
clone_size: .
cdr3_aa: CASSQGWSSPLHF
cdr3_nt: TGTGCCAGCAGCCAGGGGTGGAGTTCACCCCTCCACTTT

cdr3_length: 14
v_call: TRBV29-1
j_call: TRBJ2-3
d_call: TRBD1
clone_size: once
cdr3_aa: CSVPTGAGADTQYF
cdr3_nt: TGCAGCGTCCCGACAGGGGCAGGCGCAGATACGCAGTATTTT

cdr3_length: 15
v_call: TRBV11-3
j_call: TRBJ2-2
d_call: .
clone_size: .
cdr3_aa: CASSPGLGGTGELFF
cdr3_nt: TGTGCCAGCAGCCCCGGGCTGGGGGGCACCGGGGAGCTGTTTTTT

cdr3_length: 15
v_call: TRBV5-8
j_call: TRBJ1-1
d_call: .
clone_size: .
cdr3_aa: CASSLEAGVGTEAFF
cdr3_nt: TGTGCCAGCAGCTTAGAAGCAGGGGTCGGCACTGAAGCTTTCTTT

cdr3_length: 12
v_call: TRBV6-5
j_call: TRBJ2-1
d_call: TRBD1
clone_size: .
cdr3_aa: CASRQDRDKQFF
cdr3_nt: TGTGCCAGCAGGCAGGACAGGGATAAGCAGTTCTTC

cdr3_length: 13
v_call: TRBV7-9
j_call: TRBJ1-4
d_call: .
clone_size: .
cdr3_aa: CASSTQGNEKLFF
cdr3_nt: TGTGCCAGCAGCACGCAGGGGAATGAAAAACTGTTTTTT

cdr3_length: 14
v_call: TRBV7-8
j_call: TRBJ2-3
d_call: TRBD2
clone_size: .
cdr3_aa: CASAGSGGTDTQYF
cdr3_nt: TGTGCCAGCGCGGGTTCGGGAGGAACAGATACGCAGTATTTT

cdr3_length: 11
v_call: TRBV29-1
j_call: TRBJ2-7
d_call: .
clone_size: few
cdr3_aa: CSVGILYEQYF
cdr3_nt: TGCAGCGTTGGTATACTATACGAGCAGTACTTC

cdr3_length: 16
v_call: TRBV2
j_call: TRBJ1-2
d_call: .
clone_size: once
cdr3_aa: CASSETPSPGGYGYTF
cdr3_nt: TGTGCCAGCAGTGAAACCCCCTCTCCCGGGGGCTATGGCTACACCTTC

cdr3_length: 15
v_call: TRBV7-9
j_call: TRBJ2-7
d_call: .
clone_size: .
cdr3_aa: CASSLLGDSGDEQYF
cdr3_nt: TGTGCCAGCAGCTTATTAGGGGATAGCGGAGACGAGCAGTACTTC

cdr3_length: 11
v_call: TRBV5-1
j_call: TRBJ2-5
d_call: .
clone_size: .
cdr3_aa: CASRAQETQYF
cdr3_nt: TGCGCCAGCAGGGCCCAAGAGACCCAGTACTTC

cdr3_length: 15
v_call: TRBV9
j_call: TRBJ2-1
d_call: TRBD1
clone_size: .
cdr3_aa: CASSVGTGQMNEQFF
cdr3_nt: TGTGCCAGCAGCGTCGGGACAGGGCAGATGAATGAGCAGTTCTTC

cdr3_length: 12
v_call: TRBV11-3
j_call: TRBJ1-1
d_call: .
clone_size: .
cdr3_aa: CASSEPQGRAFF
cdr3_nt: TGTGCCAGCAGCGAACCGCAGGGAAGAGCTTTCTTT

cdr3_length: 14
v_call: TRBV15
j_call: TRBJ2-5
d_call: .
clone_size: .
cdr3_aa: CATSRESGGETQYF
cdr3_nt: TGTGCCACCAGCAGAGAGTCAGGAGGGGAGACCCAGTACTTC

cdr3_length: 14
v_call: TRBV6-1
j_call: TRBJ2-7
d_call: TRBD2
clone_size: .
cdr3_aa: CASSESSGRYEQYF
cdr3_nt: TGTGCCAGCAGTGAGTCTAGCGGGAGGTACGAGCAGTACTTC

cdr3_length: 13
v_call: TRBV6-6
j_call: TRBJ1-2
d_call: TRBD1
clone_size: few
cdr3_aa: CASSLQGEYGYTF
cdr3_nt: TGTGCCAGCAGTTTACAGGGGGAATATGGCTACACCTTC

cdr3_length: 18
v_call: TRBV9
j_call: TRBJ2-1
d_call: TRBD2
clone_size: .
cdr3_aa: CASSPRTSGSGRENEQFF
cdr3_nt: TGTGCCAGCAGCCCAAGGACTAGCGGGAGCGGAAGGGAGAATGAGCAGTTCTTC

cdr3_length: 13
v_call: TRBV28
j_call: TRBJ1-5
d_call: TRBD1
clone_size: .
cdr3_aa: CASRGDSNQPQHF
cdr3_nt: TGTGCCAGCAGGGGGGACAGTAATCAGCCCCAGCATTTT

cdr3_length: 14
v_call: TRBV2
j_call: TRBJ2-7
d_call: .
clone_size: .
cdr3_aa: CASSPNRSSYEQYF
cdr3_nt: TGTGCCAGCAGCCCCAACAGGAGCTCCTACGAGCAGTACTTC

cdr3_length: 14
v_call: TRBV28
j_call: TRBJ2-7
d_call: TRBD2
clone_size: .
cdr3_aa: CASSFASGSYEQYF
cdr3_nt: TGTGCCAGCAGTTTCGCTAGCGGGAGTTACGAGCAGTACTTC

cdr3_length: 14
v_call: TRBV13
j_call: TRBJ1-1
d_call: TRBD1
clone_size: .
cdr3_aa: CASSLQGGDTEAFF
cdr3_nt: TGTGCCAGCAGCTTACAGGGGGGAGACACTGAAGCTTTCTTT

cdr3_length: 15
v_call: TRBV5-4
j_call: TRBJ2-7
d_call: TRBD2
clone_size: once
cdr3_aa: CASSLSSGALYEQYF
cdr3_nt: TGTGCCAGCAGCTTGTCTAGCGGGGCCCTTTACGAGCAGTACTTC

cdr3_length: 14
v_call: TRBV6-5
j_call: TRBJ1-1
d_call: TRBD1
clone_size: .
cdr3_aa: CAVAPGQGVTEAFF
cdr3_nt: TGTGCCGTCGCCCCGGGACAGGGGGTGACTGAAGCTTTCTTT

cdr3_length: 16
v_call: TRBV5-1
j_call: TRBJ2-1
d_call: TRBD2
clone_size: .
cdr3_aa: CASSHAGTSGSDEQFF
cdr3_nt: TGCGCCAGCAGCCACGCCGGGACTAGCGGGAGCGATGAGCAGTTCTTC

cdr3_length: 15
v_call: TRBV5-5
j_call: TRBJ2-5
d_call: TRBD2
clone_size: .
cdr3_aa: CASIKGGAGGETQYF
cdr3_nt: TGTGCCAGCATCAAGGGGGGGGCGGGAGGGGAGACCCAGTACTTC

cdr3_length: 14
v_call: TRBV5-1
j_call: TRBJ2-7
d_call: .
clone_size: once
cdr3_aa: CASSLEGVTYEQYF
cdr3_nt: TGCGCCAGCAGCTTGGAGGGGGTAACCTACGAGCAGTACTTC

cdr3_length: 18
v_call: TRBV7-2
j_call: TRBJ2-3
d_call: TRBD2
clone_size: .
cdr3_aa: CASSLGFGLAGATDTQYF
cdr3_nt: TGTGCCAGCAGCTTAGGTTTTGGGCTAGCGGGGGCCACAGATACGCAGTATTTT

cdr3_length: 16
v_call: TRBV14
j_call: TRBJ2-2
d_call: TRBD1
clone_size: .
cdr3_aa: CASSQGTGPNTGELLF
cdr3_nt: TGTGCCAGCAGCCAAGGGACAGGACCGAACACCGGGGAGCTGCTTTTT

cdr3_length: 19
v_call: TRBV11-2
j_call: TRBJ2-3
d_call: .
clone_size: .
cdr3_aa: CASSFKIGRGPSSTDTQYF
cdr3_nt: TGTGCCAGCAGCTTCAAGATTGGAAGGGGCCCTTCGAGCACAGATACGCAGTATTTT

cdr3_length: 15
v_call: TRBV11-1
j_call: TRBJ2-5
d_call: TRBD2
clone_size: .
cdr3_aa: CASSLKRGGQETQYF
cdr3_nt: TGTGCCAGCAGCTTAAAACGCGGGGGGCAAGAGACCCAGTACTTC

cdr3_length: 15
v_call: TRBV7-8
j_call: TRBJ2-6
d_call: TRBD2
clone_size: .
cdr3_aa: CASSLTAGRANGLTF
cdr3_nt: TGTGCCAGCAGCCTAACAGCGGGGCGGGCCAACGGCCTGACTTTC

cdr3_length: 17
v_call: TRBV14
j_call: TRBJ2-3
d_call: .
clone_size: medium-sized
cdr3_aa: CASSQDPAGSSTDTQYF
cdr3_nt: TGTGCCAGCAGCCAAGATCCGGCAGGGTCTAGCACAGATACGCAGTATTTT

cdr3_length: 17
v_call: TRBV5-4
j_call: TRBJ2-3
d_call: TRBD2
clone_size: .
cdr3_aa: CASSFLLAGGGTDTQYF
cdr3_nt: TGTGCCAGCAGCTTCCTCCTAGCGGGGGGCGGCACAGATACGCAGTATTTT

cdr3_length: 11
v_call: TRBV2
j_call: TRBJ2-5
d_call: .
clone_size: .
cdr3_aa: CASSAGETQYF
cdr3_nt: TGTGCCAGCAGTGCGGGGGAGACCCAGTACTTC

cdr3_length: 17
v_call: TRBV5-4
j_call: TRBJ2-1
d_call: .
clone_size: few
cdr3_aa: CASSLGDRDIAYNEQFF
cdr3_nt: TGTGCCAGCAGCTTGGGCGACCGGGACATCGCCTACAATGAGCAGTTCTTC

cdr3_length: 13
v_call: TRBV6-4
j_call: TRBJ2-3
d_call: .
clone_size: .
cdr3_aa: CASSIEERDTQYF
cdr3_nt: TGTGCCAGCAGTATTGAGGAACGAGATACGCAGTATTTT